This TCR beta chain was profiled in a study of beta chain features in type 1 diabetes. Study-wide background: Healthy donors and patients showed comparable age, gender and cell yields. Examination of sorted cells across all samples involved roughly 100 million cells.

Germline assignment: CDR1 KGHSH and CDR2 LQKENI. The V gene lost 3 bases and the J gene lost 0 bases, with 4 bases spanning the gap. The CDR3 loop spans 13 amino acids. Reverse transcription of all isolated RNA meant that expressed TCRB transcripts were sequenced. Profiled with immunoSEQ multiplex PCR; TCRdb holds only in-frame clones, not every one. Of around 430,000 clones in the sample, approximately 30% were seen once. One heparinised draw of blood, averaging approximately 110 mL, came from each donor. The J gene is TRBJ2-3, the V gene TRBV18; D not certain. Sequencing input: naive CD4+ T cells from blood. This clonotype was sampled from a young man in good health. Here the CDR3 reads CASSPHSTDTQYF. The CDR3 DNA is TGTGCCAGCTCACCGCATAGCACAGATACGCAGTATTTT. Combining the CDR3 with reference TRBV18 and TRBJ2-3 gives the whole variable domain NAGVMQNPRHLVRRRGQEARLRCSPMKGHSHVYWYRQLPEEGLKFMVYLQKENIIDESGMPKERFSAEFPKEGPSILRIQQVVRGDSAAYFCASSPHSTDTQYFGPGTRLTVL.